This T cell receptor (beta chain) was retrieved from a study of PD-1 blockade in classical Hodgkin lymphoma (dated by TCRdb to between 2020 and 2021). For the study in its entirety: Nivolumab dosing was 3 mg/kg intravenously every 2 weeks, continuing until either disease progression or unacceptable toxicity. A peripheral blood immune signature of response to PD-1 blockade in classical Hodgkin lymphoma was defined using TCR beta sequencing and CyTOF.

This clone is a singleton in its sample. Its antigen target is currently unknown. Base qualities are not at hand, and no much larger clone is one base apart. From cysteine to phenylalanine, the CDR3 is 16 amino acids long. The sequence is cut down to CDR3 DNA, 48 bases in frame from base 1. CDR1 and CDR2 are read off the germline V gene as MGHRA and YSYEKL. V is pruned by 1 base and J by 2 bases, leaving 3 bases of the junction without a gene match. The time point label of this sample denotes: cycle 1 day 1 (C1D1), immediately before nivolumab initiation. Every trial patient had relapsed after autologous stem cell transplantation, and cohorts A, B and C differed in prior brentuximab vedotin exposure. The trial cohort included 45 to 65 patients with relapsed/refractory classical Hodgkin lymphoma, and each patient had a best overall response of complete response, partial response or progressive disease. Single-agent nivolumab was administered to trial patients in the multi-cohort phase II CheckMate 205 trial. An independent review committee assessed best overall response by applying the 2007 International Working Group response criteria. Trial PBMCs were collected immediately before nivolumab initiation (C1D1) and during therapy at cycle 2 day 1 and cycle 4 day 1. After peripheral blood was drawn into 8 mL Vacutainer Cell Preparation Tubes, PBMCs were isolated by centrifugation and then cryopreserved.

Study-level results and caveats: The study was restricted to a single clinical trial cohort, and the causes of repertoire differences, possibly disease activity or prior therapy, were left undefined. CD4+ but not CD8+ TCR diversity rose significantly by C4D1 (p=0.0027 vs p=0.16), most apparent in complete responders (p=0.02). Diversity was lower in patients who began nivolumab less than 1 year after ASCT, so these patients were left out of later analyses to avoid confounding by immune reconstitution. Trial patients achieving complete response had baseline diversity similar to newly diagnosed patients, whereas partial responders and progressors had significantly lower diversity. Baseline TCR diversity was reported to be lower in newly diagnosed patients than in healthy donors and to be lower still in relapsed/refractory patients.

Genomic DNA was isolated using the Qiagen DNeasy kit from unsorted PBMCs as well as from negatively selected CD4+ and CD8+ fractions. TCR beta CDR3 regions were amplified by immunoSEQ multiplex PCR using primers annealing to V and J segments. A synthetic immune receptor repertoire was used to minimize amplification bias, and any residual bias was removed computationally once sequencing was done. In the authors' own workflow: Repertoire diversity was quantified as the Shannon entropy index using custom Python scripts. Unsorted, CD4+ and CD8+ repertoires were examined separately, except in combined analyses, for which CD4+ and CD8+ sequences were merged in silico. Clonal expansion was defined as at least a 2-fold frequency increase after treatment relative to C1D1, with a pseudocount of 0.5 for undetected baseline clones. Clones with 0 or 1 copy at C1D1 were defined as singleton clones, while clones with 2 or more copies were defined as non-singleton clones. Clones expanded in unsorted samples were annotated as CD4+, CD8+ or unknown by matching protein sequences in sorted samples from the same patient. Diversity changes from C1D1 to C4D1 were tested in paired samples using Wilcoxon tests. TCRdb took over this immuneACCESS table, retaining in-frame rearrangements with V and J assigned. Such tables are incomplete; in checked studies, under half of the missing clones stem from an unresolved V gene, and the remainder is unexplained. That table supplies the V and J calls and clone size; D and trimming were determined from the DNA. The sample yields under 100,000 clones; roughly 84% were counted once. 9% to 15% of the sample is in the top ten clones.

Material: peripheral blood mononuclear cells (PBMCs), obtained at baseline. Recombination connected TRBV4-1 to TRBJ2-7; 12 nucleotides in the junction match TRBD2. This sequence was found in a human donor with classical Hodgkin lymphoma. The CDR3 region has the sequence CASSQGPSGRAYEQYF. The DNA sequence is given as TGCGCCAGCAGCCAAGGTCCTAGCGGGAGGGCCTACGAGCAGTACTTC.